This T cell receptor beta chain was recorded in a study of tumor and adjacent non-tumor tissue in lung cancer. As for the study in general: Aged roughly 30 to 85 years, patients included 10 men and 5 women with stage I to III disease.

No cell sorting was done before RNA was extracted from the tissue. Donors were chemotherapy-naive, newly diagnosed lung cancer surgical patients in China, August–late 2014. A modified ARM-PCR protocol with three rounds of nested PCR amplified TCRbeta. TCRdb used MiXCR to reprocess the multiplex PCR reads, holding one entry per CDR3 protein. The data hold fewer than 100,000 distinct CDR3 sequences, with about two thirds observed a single time. There are 17 residues in the CDR3. The gene calls are TRBV1 and TRBJ2-7; the table assigns TRBD2, which was not confirmed against the DNA. TRBV1 is flagged as a pseudogene. The clonotype was recovered from a woman aged 40-49 years with non-small cell lung cancer. The source material was lung tumor tissue. CDR3 in amino acids: CANSQDSISGHPYEEYF. The DNA of the CDR3 is TGCGCCAACAGCCAAGACTCCATTAGCGGGCACCCCTACGAGGAGTACTTC.